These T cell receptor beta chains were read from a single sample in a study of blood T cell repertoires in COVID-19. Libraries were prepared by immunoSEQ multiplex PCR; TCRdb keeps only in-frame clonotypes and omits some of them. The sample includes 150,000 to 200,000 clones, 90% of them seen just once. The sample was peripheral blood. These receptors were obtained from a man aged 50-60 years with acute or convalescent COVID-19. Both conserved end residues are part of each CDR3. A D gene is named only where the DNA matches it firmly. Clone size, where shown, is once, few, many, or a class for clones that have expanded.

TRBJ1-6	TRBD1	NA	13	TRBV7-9	CASSPRGNSPLHF	TGTGCCAGCAGCCCCAGGGGGAATTCACCCCTCCACTTT
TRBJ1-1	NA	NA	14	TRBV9	CASSQRALSAEAFF	TGTGCCAGCAGCCAGCGGGCGCTGAGCGCTGAAGCTTTCTTT
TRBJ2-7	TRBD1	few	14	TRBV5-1	CASRDGTGPYEQYF	TGCGCCAGCAGAGACGGGACAGGGCCCTACGAGCAGTACTTC
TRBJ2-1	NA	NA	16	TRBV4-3	CASSQDSSGSDNEQFF	TGCGCCAGCAGCCAAGACTCGAGCGGGTCAGACAATGAGCAGTTCTTC
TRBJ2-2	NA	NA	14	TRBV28	CASSRRRPTGELFF	TGTGCCAGCAGCCGGCGGAGGCCCACCGGGGAGCTGTTTTTT
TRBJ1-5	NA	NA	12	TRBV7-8	CASSLQGQPQHF	TGTGCCAGCAGCCTACAGGGACAGCCCCAGCATTTT
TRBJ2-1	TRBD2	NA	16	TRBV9	CASSVVGGGPYNEQFF	TGTGCCAGCAGCGTAGTTGGCGGGGGGCCCTACAATGAGCAGTTCTTC
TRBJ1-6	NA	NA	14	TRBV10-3	CAITDRQEDSPLHF	TGTGCCATCACAGATCGACAGGAGGATTCACCCCTCCACTTT
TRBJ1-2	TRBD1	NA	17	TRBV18	CASSPNSGQGANYGYTF	TGTGCCAGCTCACCAAACTCGGGACAGGGGGCGAACTATGGCTACACCTTC
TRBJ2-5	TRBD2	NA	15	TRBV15	CATSTRRLAGVTQYF	TGTGCCACCAGCACTCGACGGCTAGCGGGAGTGACCCAGTACTTC
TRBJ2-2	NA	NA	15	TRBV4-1	CASSRGQLDDGELFF	TGCGCCAGCAGCCGCGGACAGTTGGATGACGGGGAGCTGTTTTTT
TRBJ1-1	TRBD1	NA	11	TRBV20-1	CSATGGTEAFF	TGCAGTGCGACAGGGGGGACTGAAGCTTTCTTT
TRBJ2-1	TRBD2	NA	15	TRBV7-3	CASSLRASGYNEQFF	TGTGCCAGCAGCTTAAGGGCTAGCGGCTACAATGAGCAGTTCTTC
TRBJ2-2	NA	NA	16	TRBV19	CASGSLTGANTGELFF	TGTGCCAGTGGTAGTCTCACAGGAGCGAACACCGGGGAGCTGTTTTTT
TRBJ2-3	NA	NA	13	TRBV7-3	CASSLTGLNAQYF	TGTGCCAGCAGCCTCACCGGACTAAATGCGCAGTATTTT
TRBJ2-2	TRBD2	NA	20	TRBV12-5	CASGLLRDLGTSGNTGELFF	TGTGCTAGTGGTTTGCTACGAGACCTTGGGACTAGCGGCAACACCGGGGAGCTGTTTTTT
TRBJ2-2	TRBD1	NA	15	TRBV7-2	CASSFRTGGTGELFF	TGTGCCAGCAGCTTTAGGACAGGGGGGACCGGGGAGCTGTTTTTT
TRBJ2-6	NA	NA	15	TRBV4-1	CASSHGGTGANVLTF	TGCGCCAGCAGCCACGGGGGAACGGGGGCCAACGTCCTGACTTTC
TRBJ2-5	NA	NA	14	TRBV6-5	CASRSPDIQETQYF	TGTGCCAGCAGGTCGCCGGACATACAAGAGACCCAGTACTTC
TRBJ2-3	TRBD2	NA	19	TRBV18	CASSPRTLRPGGQGDTQYF	TGTGCCAGCTCACCACGGACTTTAAGGCCGGGGGGGCAGGGAGATACGCAGTATTTT
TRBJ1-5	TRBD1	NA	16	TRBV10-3	CAISESWDRSNQPQHF	TGTGCCATCAGTGAGTCTTGGGACAGGAGTAATCAGCCCCAGCATTTT
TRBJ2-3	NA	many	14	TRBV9	CASSVGGGSDTQYF	TGTGCCAGCAGCGTAGGCGGGGGCTCAGATACGCAGTATTTT
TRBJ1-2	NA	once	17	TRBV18	CASSPPRQRSDDYGYTF	TGTGCCAGCTCACCGCCCCGACAGAGATCCGACGACTATGGCTACACCTTC
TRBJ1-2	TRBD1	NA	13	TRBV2	CASRGTGVGGYTF	TGTGCCAGCAGAGGGACAGGGGTCGGAGGCTACACCTTC
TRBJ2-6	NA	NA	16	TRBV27	CASSLTGGSGANVLTF	TGTGCCAGCAGTTTAACCGGCGGCTCTGGGGCCAACGTCCTGACTTTC